The text below deals with one T cell receptor (beta chain). Its cognate antigen is unknown. This sample stems from a study of CD8+CD57+ T cells in acquired aplastic anemia. Study-wide context: The DNA of sorted CD4+ and CD8+ cells averaged roughly 3.2 ug. Study-wide results and limits: Patients and controls were found to share over 25 CD8+ CDR3 sequences. Patients and controls had CD8+ Simpson's diversity values that were not significantly distinct.

V dropped 3 bases and J dropped 5 bases, with 17 bases sitting between them. Germline V gives CDR1 SGDLS, CDR2 YYNGEE. The length of the CDR3 is 15 residues. Genomic DNA was employed as the template in profiling TCR beta VDJ and CDR3. TCRdb re-derived calls from the reads in MiXCR, one entry per CDR3 protein. The sample lists roughly 260,000 distinct CDR3 sequences, around 46% occurring once. Only patients with CD8+CD57+ cell expansion on flow cytometry were chosen for sequencing. Patients had undergone no therapy by the time their blood was sampled. This TCR derives from a human donor with aplastic anemia. The V and J genes are TRBV9 and TRBJ1-1; D remains unclear. The sequenced material came from sorted CD4+, CD8+, or CD8+CD57+ T cells (not recorded which) from PBMCs. CDR3: CASSAILGQTTEAFF. The CDR3 DNA is TGTGCCAGCAGCGCAATCTTAGGGCAGACTACTGAAGCTTTCTTT.